Listed here are 4 T cell receptor beta chains from one sample, sequenced in a study of T cell clones after liver transplantation. The assay was immunoSEQ multiplex PCR, and TCRdb's table has in-frame clones only and misses some. The sample includes approximately 22,000 clones, around 93% of them seen just once. Sequenced here: CD8+ T cells from blood, sampled about 27 months after liver transplant. Receptors originate from a human patient who received a liver transplant. Some of the T cells may derive from the graft donor.

This clone was seen a single time. The chain uses TRBV28 and TRBJ2-5, with D hard to call. Trimming removed 6 bases from V and 2 bases from J, with 10 bases in between. The CDR3 runs to 13 residues. Germline V gives CDR1 MDHEN, CDR2 SYDVKM. Written as DNA, the CDR3 is TGTGCCAGCAGGCCTAGAGAACAAGAGACCCAGTACTTC. Amino acids: CASRPREQETQYF.

This chain uses TRBV7-8 with TRBJ1-2, with 9 nucleotides matching TRBD1. The CDR3 totals 14 residues. Unmatched junction bases numbered 0, after V lost 3 bases and J lost 1 base. Germline V gene data show CDR1 as SGHVS and CDR2 as FQNEAQ. The CDR3 sequence: CASSLDRGNYGYTF. The CDR3 DNA sequence: TGTGCCAGCAGCTTGGACAGGGGTAACTATGGCTACACCTTC.

V and J are TRBV7-9 and TRBJ1-2, with D possibly TRBD1 on 5 matching bases. Germline V CDR1 and CDR2: SEHNR, FQNEAQ (reference sequence). The CDR3 totals 16 residues. V was clipped by 3 bases and J by 6 bases, with 20 bases between them. The chain's CDR3 is CASSLPTPRDGDGYTF. CDR3 nucleotide sequence: TGTGCCAGCAGCTTGCCGACCCCCAGGGACGGCGATGGCTACACCTTC.

This rearrangement joins TRBV6-5 to TRBJ2-1; the match to TRBD1 covers 7 bases. Germline CDR1 and CDR2: MNHEY and SVGAGI. The CDR3 is 16 residues long. V was clipped by 0 bases and J by 3 bases; unmatched bases: 5. The chain's CDR3 is CASSYSTGTVYNEQFF. The CDR3 DNA reads as TGTGCCAGCAGTTACTCGACGGGGACAGTCTACAATGAGCAGTTCTTC.